The entry below describes one T cell receptor beta chain. The table came from immunoSEQ multiplex PCR; TCRdb's copy has only in-frame clones and leaves some out. The sample yields 300,000 to 400,000 clones, approximately 88% seen once. Cohorts were assigned according to the clinical history that participants reported. Germline V gene sequence: CDR1 MDHEN, CDR2 SYDVKM. This CDR3 is built from 12 residues. V was clipped by 2 bases and J by 7 bases, with 9 bases between them. This sample is drawn from a study of blood T cell repertoires in COVID-19. What was sequenced was PBMCs or T cells enriched from blood (not recorded which). The chain couples TRBV28 to TRBJ2-7, with D possibly matching TRBD2 (5 bases). The origin of this receptor is a man aged 25 to 40 who had recovered from COVID-19. CDR3 sequence: CASSLSGREQYF. CDR3 bases: TGTGCCAGCAGTTTAAGCGGCAGGGAGCAGTACTTC.